These 18 T cell receptor beta chains were all obtained from the same sample, sequenced in a study of blood T cells in healthy people across ages. The second PCR ran roughly 6 to 12 cycles with a sample-barcoded 5' primer and J-beta primers. TCRdb ran MiXCR on the 5' RACE reads and lists one entry per CDR3 protein. Among 1,800,000 or so distinct CDR3 sequences listed, roughly 43% were seen once. The sample taken for sequencing was blood. These receptor sequences come from a human donor in good health.

This clonotype turned up a few times. V is TRBV5-1 and J is TRBJ1-4; 9 bases match TRBD1. The germline gives CDR1 SGHRS, CDR2 YFSETQ. The CDR3 loop spans 16 amino acids. V lost 2 bases to trimming and J lost 5 bases; unmatched junction nucleotides: 7. This CDR3 reads CASSLNPGTGNEKLFF. The DNA for the CDR3 is TGCGCCAGCAGCTTAAACCCCGGGACAGGGAATGAAAAACTGTTTTTT.

This clonotype was detected a few times. The chain carries TRBV10-3 and TRBJ2-7; 9 nucleotides align to TRBD2. The J segment lost 2 bases and the V segment lost 3 bases, leaving 5 bases of the junction unmatched. The CDR3 consists of 15 residues. The V gene's germline CDR1 is ENHRY and CDR2 SYGVKD. CDR3 DNA sequence: TGTGCCATCAGTGACCAGACTAGCGGAGCCTACGAGCAGTACTTC. This codes for CAISDQTSGAYEQYF.

This chain joins TRBV5-1 and TRBJ2-4; tentatively, D is TRBD1 or TRBD2 (7 bases each). The V gene's germline CDR1 is SGHRS and CDR2 YFSETQ. This CDR3 region has 15 residues. V lost 7 bases, J lost 5 bases, and 19 bases lay in between. This CDR3 reads CASSRLRGGENIQYF. The CDR3 DNA follows: TGCGCCAGCTCACGTCTCAGGGGGGGAGAAAACATTCAGTACTTC.

The chain has TRBV24-1 and TRBJ2-1; 12 positions match TRBD2. V lost 1 base and J lost 9; bases outside the gene matches: 18. The CDR3 consists of 20 residues. In germline, CDR1 is KGHDR, CDR2 SFDVKD. In nucleotides, the CDR3 is TGTGCCACCAGTGATTTCTCTAGCGGGGGGGCCTGGACCCCTTCGGGTGAGCAGTTCTTC. Translating it yields CATSDFSSGGAWTPSGEQFF.

This clonotype was seen only once. The V gene is TRBV7-3, the J gene TRBJ1-2; 7 nucleotides line up with TRBD1. CDR1 and CDR2 (germline): SGHTA, FQGTGA. This CDR3 contains 17 residues. Unmatched junction bases numbered 16, after V lost 5 bases and J lost 4 bases. CDR3 coding DNA: TGTGCCAGCAGCACCCAGAGCCTCACAGGGGCCAGCTATGGCTACACCTTC. This gives the protein CASSTQSLTGASYGYTF.

In this sample, this clonotype turned up many times. The chain employs TRBV11-2 and TRBJ2-7; 10 bases fit TRBD2. Looked up from germline, CDR1 is SGHAT and CDR2 is FQNNGV. The CDR3 sequence is 15 residues long. V was pared by 4 bases and J by 4 bases, with 7 bases of the junction left unmatched. CDR3 in DNA: TGTGCCAGCAGCTACGAAGCGGGGGGGTATTACGAGCAGTACTTC. It yields the protein CASSYEAGGYYEQYF.

The CDR3 DNA reads as TGCAGTGCTTCACAGGGAATAGGCGACACTGAAGCTTTCTTT. Protein product: CSASQGIGDTEAFF. The rearrangement uses TRBV20-1 and TRBJ1-1; tentative D call: TRBD1 (6 bases). Trimming removed 5 bases at V and 3 bases at J, with 16 bases between. Germline V gene lookup returns CDR1 DFQATT and CDR2 SNEGSKA (reference sequence). This CDR3 has 14 residues.

This clonotype came up a few times. The chain recombines TRBV24-1 with TRBJ2-5; the match to TRBD2 covers 7 bases. V was pared by 5 bases and J by 4 bases, with 0 bases of the junction left unmatched. The CDR3 covers 12 residues. Germline V gene data show CDR1 as KGHDR and CDR2 as SFDVKD. For the CDR3, the DNA is TGTGCCACCAGTGGGGGGGGAGAGACCCAGTACTTC. This gives the protein CATSGGGETQYF.

This rearrangement joins TRBV6-2 or TRBV6-3 to TRBJ2-5; D tentatively reads TRBD1 or TRBD2 (5 bases each). The V and J ends lost 3 bases and 11 bases respectively, with 25 bases between them. CDR1 is MNHEY and CDR2 is SVGEGT in the germline V gene. The CDR3 loop spans 16 amino acids. Here the CDR3 DNA reads TGTGCCAGCAGTTATCCCAGGGATCGGACTTGGGGTGAGCAGTACTTC. Amino acids: CASSYPRDRTWGEQYF.

A word on this clonotype: One junction end does not reproduce the germline sequence, and a read error may be involved. The rearrangement uses TRBV12-3 or TRBV12-4 and TRBJ1-5; a possible D gene is TRBD1 (6 bases). The CDR3 length is 15 residues. The CDR3 region has the DNA TGTGCCAGCACCACCTCTGGGCAGGGCGGACAGCCCCGGCATTTT. Translated: CASTTSGQGGQPRHF.

This clonotype has only a few counts. The chain is built from TRBV6-5 and TRBJ2-6; possible D gene TRBD1, 6 bases. The CDR3 length is 18 residues. V shed 6 bases and J shed 1 base, with 19 bases lying between them. Germline loops: CDR1 MNHEY, CDR2 SVGAGI. CDR3 bases: TGTGCCAGCAGCTTATCCGGGACATATGGGTCTGGGGCCAACGTCCTGACTTTC. Translation gives CASSLSGTYGSGANVLTF.

The chain combines TRBV30 with TRBJ2-5; 9 bases match TRBD1. The V gene's germline CDR1 is GTSNPN and CDR2 SVGIG (reference sequence). With V trimmed by 2 bases and J by 12 bases, 7 bases remained unmatched. The CDR3 runs 12 residues. DNA of the CDR3: TGTGCCTGGAGTTGGAACAGGGGGCAGAAGTACTTC. It is translated as CAWSWNRGQKYF.

There are a few counts of this clonotype. The chain links TRBV5-8 to TRBJ1-2, with D unresolved. Germline V CDR1 and CDR2: SGHTS, YDEGEE. This CDR3 has 15 amino acids. V was shortened by 3 bases and J by 4 bases, with 16 bases between the two germline ends. Written as DNA, the CDR3 is TGTGCCAGCAGCTCCCTGGACGGGGATGGCTATGGCTACACCTTC. The encoded protein is CASSSLDGDGYGYTF.

The CDR3 spells CASSYRRTDLFF. CDR3 bases: TGTGCCAGCAGCTACAGGCGGACAGATCTGTTTTTT. The chain uses TRBV7-8 and TRBJ1-4; TRBD1 is a possible D gene (6 bases). CDR3 size: 12 residues. Trimming cost V 4 bases and J 14 bases, with 14 bases left between them. Germline CDR1 and CDR2: SGHVS and FQNEAQ.

The chain has TRBV15 and TRBJ1-2; the D gene is possibly TRBD1 (5 bases). CDR1 LNHNV and CDR2 YYDKDF come from the germline V gene (reference sequence). V lost 1 base and J 4 bases, leaving 16 bases between the germline ends. The CDR3 loop spans 16 amino acids. The CDR3 spells CATSRARTGGIYGYTF. DNA for the CDR3: TGTGCCACCAGCAGAGCCCGTACGGGGGGGATCTATGGCTACACCTTC.

This clonotype was observed a few times. The V and J genes are TRBV11-2 and TRBJ1-2, with D perhaps matching TRBD1 (6 bases). Germline lookup yields CDR1 SGHAT and CDR2 FQNNGV. V lost 1 base to trimming and J lost 3 bases, with 18 bases between them. The CDR3 has 17 residues. CDR3 region: CASSLVQGMSFHYGYTF. CDR3 nucleotide sequence: TGTGCCAGCAGCTTAGTGCAGGGGATGAGCTTCCACTATGGCTACACCTTC.

The CDR3 DNA reads as TGTGCCAGCAGCTTCGACAGGCGGTTCTATGGCTACACCTTC. This gives the protein CASSFDRRFYGYTF. V usage is TRBV7-2 and J usage is TRBJ1-2; the D gene is possibly TRBD1 (6 bases). The CDR3 sequence is 14 residues long. Germline V lookup: CDR1 SGHTA, CDR2 FQGNSA. The V and J ends lost 3 bases and 4 bases respectively, with 12 bases between them. The full variable domain, completed using reference TRBV7-2 and TRBJ1-2, is GAGVSQSPSNKVTEKGKDVELRCDPISGHTALYWYRQSLGQGLEFLIYFQGNSAPDKSGLPSDRFSAERTGGSVSTLTIQRTQQEDSAVYLCASSFDRRFYGYTFGSGTRLTVV.

This clonotype was picked up a small number of times. The rearrangement joins TRBV20-1 to TRBJ2-1; D is perhaps TRBD1 (6 bases). V was shortened by 6 bases and J by 1 base, with 16 bases between the two germline ends. Germline V gene lookup returns CDR1 DFQATT and CDR2 SNEGSKA (reference sequence). This CDR3 has 15 residues. CDR3 in amino acids: CSAVQGTFSYNEQFF. The CDR3 DNA is TGCAGTGCCGTCCAGGGGACGTTTTCCTACAATGAGCAGTTCTTC.